This T cell receptor (beta chain) was identified during a study of shared T cell receptors in the human thymus. The table came from immunoSEQ multiplex PCR; TCRdb's copy has only in-frame clones and leaves some out. The table lists some 640,000 clones, around 87% of them singletons, with more than 0.009% in the top ten. Germline loops: CDR1 LNHNV, CDR2 YYDKDF (reference sequence). V lost 3 bases, J lost 6 bases, and 21 bases lay in between. The CDR3 spans 16 residues. These data also featured in a second study, about human thymus T cells. That paper states: The thymus was resected at corrective cardiac surgery. Highly overlapping thymic repertoires in unrelated individuals were reported by related research.

V is TRBV15 and J is TRBJ2-7; D uncertain. Source material: thymocytes. The receptor's source is a boy younger than two with a congenital heart defect. The CDR3 sequence: CATSRAETPWILEQYF. For the CDR3, the DNA is TGTGCCACCAGCAGGGCGGAAACCCCCTGGATCCTCGAGCAGTACTTC.